This T cell receptor (beta chain) was sequenced for a study of T cells in Graves' hyperthyroidism and ophthalmopathy. The TCR beta CDR3 regions underwent amplification using RNA transcripts as the source. The primer set for the first-round RT-PCR of the TCR CDR3 was HTBI. TCRdb independently ran MiXCR on the multiplex PCR reads; one entry per CDR3 protein. The table shows around 600,000 distinct CDR3 sequences, with less than 45% occurring only once. Findings and caveats of the study: The authors' 13 V-J model separated ophthalmopathy from stable hyperthyroidism.

With regard to this clonotype: Its antigen is not known. A junction boundary mismatches the germline segment, possibly from a read error.

Those patients with uncontrolled infection, other autoimmune disease, pregnancy or lactation were excluded. The V gene's germline CDR1 is SEHNR and CDR2 FQNEAQ (reference sequence). CDR3 length equals 16 residues. V gene TRBV7-9 combines with J gene TRBJ1-5; no clear D gene. The source of this sequence is an adult man with Graves' disease, either hyperthyroidism or ophthalmopathy (not recorded which). Sequenced sample: peripheral blood or thyroid tissue (not recorded which). The CDR3 DNA reads as TGCGCCAGCAGCCAAGTCGCGGCACTTAACAATCAGCCCCAGCATTTT. Translating gives CASSQVAALNNQPQHF. Using reference TRBV7-9 and TRBJ1-5 for the parts outside the CDR3, the full variable domain is DTGVSQNPRHKITKRGQNVTFRCDPISEHNRLYWYRQTLGQGPEFLTYFQNEAQLEKSRLLSDRFSAERPKGSFSTLEIQRTEQGDSAMYLCASSQVAALNNQPQHFGDGTRLSIL.